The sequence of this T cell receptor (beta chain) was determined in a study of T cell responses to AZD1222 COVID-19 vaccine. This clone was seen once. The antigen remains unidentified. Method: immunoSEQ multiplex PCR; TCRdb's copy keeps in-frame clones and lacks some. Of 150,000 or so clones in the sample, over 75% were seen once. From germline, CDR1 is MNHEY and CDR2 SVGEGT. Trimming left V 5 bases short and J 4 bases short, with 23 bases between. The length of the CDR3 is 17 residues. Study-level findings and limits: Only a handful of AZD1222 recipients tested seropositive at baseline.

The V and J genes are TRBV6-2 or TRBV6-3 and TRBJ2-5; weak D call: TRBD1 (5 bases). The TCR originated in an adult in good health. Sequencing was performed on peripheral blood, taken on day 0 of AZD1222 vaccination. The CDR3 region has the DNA TGTGCCAGCAGTACGAGTAAGACAGTCCTATTAGCAGAGACCCAGTACTTC. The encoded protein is CASSTSKTVLLAETQYF.